Each of the 8 T cell receptor beta chains below was sequenced from the same sample in a study of T cell changes during pregnancy in multiple sclerosis (dated by TCRdb to between 2018 and 2020). Library preparation used the immunoSEQ multiplex PCR assay. The immuneACCESS repertoire file appears here via TCRdb, limited to in-frame rearrangements. These files lack a portion of the clones; in checked studies, under half of the deficit traces to unresolved V genes, and the cause of the others is not known. In all, the sample holds some 44,000 clones, and roughly 85% of those were seen once. The ten largest clones capture 0.75% to 1% of the sample. This specimen was CD4+ T cells from peripheral blood mononuclear cells, taken after pregnancy. These receptors originate from a female donor with multiple sclerosis, enrolled in a pregnancy study.

This sequence joins TRBV7-2 and TRBJ1-4, with D hard to call. V dropped 0 bases and J dropped 3 bases, with 8 bases sitting between them. Per germline, CDR1 SGHTA and CDR2 FQGNSA. This CDR3 is 15 amino acids long. The CDR3 loop is CASSLAGWANEKLFF. The DNA for the CDR3 is TGTGCCAGCAGCTTAGCCGGGTGGGCTAATGAAAAACTGTTTTTT.

The chain couples TRBV4-3 to TRBJ2-1; 8 bases agree with TRBD2. This CDR3 is 17 amino acids long. Losses at the gene ends were 4 bases for V and 3 bases for J; bases not matched to a gene: 11. Germline V gene data show CDR1 as LGHNA and CDR2 as YSLEER. The CDR3 reads CASSLHSGVGVYNEQFF. The CDR3 bases are TGCGCCAGCAGCCTACATAGCGGGGTGGGGGTCTACAATGAGCAGTTCTTC.

V and J are TRBV7-9 and TRBJ2-5; 9 bases match TRBD1. In germline, CDR1 is SEHNR, CDR2 FQNEAQ (reference sequence). This CDR3 comprises 16 residues. The V gene end was trimmed by 5 bases and the J gene end by 2 bases; junction bases not matched to a gene: 9. The CDR3 coding sequence is TGTGCCAGCAGCCCCCCTTTTGGACAGGGGCAAGAGACCCAGTACTTC. Translated: CASSPPFGQGQETQYF. The complete variable domain, with remaining parts taken from reference TRBV7-9 and TRBJ2-5, reads DTGVSQNPRHKITKRGQNVTFRCDPISEHNRLYWYRQTLGQGPEFLTYFQNEAQLEKSRLLSDRFSAERPKGSFSTLEIQRTEQGDSAMYLCASSPPFGQGQETQYFGPGTRLLVL.

Only one count was recorded for this clone. The chain uses TRBV18 and TRBJ1-6; D gene ambiguous. The CDR3 sequence is 15 residues long. V was cut by 3 bases and J by 0 bases, with 6 bases left in between. CDR1 and CDR2 from the germline V gene are KGHSH and LQKENI. CDR3 in amino acids: CASSPRSSYNSPLHF. In DNA, the CDR3 is TGTGCCAGCTCACCGAGGAGCTCCTATAATTCACCCCTCCACTTT.

The chain recombines TRBV7-6 with TRBJ1-6; D gene unclear. With 1 base removed from V and 10 bases from J, the gap between germline ends came to 8 bases. The V gene's germline CDR1 is SGHVS and CDR2 FNYEAQ. The CDR3 totals 13 residues. DNA of the CDR3: TGTGCCAGCAGCTTAGAGCGGGCCTCACCCCTCCACTTT. It codes for CASSLERASPLHF.

The rearrangement links TRBV7-3 to TRBJ2-2; 14 bases map to TRBD2. CDR3 length: 17 residues. The germline CDR1 and CDR2 sequences are SGHTA and FQGTGA. Trimming removed 4 bases from V and 4 bases from J; junction bases left unmatched: 5. CDR3 in amino acids: CASSSTSGGDGTGELFF. DNA for the CDR3: TGTGCCAGCAGCTCGACTAGCGGGGGGGACGGCACCGGGGAGCTGTTTTTT.

The chain uses TRBV15 and TRBJ1-5, with a tentative D call TRBD1 (5 bases). Germline V lookup: CDR1 LNHNV, CDR2 YYDKDF (reference sequence). CDR3 length: 14 residues. The germline V and J ends were trimmed by 0 bases and 9 bases, with 12 bases remaining between them. CDR3 loop: CATSRDWGGGPQHF. The CDR3, as DNA: TGTGCCACCAGCAGAGATTGGGGGGGAGGGCCCCAGCATTTT.

V and J are TRBV7-2 and TRBJ2-7, with a tentative D call TRBD1 (6 bases). Trimming took 2 bases from V and 2 from J, leaving 10 bases between them. The CDR3 contains 14 residues. CDR1 is SGHTA and CDR2 is FQGNSA in the germline V gene. In nucleotides, the CDR3 is TGTGCCAGCAGCTTACGGACAGTTACCTACGAGCAGTACTTC. It translates to CASSLRTVTYEQYF.